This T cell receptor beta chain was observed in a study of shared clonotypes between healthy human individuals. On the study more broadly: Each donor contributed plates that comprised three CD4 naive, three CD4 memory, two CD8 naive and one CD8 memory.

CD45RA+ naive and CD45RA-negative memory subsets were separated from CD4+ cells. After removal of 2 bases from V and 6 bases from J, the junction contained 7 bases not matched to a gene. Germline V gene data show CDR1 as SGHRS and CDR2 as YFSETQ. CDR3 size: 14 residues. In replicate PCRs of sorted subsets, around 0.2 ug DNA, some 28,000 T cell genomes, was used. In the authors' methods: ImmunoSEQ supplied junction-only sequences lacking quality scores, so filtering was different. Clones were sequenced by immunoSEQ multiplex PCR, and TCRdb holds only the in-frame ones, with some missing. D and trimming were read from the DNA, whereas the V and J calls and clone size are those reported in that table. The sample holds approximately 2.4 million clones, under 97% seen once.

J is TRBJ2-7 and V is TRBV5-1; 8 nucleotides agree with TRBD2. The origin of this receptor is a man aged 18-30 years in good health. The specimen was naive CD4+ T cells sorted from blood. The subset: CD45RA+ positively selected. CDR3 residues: CASSFSGGPSEQYF. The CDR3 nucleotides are TGCGCCAGCAGCTTTTCGGGGGGGCCCTCCGAGCAGTACTTC.